The 3 T cell receptor beta chains listed next were all sequenced from one sample in a study of blood T cell repertoires in COVID-19 (dated by TCRdb to the early 2020s). The protocol used for the library was the immunoSEQ multiplex PCR assay. Sourced from immuneACCESS, this table was stored by TCRdb with only in-frame sequences that have V and J called. A share of the clones is absent; for the studies checked, an unresolved V gene accounts for under half, and the remainder has no known explanation. The sample records under 80,000 clones, about 80% of which are singletons. The ten largest clones capture almost 10% of the sample. Sequences were obtained from peripheral blood. These TCRs come from a human donor in a cohort sampled during active COVID-19.

The chain joins TRBV6-6 to TRBJ1-5, with 8 nucleotides matching TRBD1. The CDR3 runs 15 residues. The V gene end was trimmed by 5 bases and the J gene end by 3 bases; junction bases not matched to a gene: 6. Germline values: CDR1 MNHNY, CDR2 SVGAGI (reference sequence). CDR3 in amino acids: CASSPGTGANQPQHF. CDR3 coding DNA: TGTGCCAGCAGTCCCGGGACAGGTGCCAATCAGCCCCAGCATTTT.

The chain employs TRBV4-1 and TRBJ1-2; 11 nucleotides line up with TRBD1. Germline loops: CDR1 MGHRA, CDR2 YSYEKL. With V trimmed by 0 bases and J by 7 bases, 4 bases remained unmatched. The CDR3 contains 15 residues. The CDR3 DNA reads TGCGCCAGCAGCCAAGATGGACAGGGGGCTTCTGGCTACACCTTC. This translates into CASSQDGQGASGYTF.

The gene calls are TRBV7-8 and TRBJ1-5; weak D call: TRBD1 (6 bases). This CDR3 comprises 13 residues. V lost 5 bases to trimming and J lost 6 bases, with 11 bases between them. CDR1 and CDR2 from the germline V gene are SGHVS and FQNEAQ. The CDR3 bases are TGTGCCAGCAGCCATCAGGGGATTCAGCCCCAGCATTTT. This codes for CASSHQGIQPQHF. The full variable domain, its missing parts supplied by reference TRBV7-8 and TRBJ1-5, is GAGVSQSPRYKVAKRGQDVALRCDPISGHVSLFWYQQALGQGPEFLTYFQNEAQLDKSGLPSDRFFAERPEGSVSTLKIQRTQQEDSAVYLCASSHQGIQPQHFGDGTRLSIL.